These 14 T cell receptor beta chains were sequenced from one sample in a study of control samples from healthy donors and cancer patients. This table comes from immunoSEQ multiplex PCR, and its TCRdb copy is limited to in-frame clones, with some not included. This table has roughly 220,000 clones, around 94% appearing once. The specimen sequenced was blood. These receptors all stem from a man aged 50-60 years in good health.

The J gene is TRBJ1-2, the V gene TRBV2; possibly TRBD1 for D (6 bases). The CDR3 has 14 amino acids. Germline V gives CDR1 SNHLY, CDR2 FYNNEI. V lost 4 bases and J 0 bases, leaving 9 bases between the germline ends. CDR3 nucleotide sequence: TGTGCCAGCAGTGCGGACAGTCCTAACTATGGCTACACCTTC. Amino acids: CASSADSPNYGYTF.

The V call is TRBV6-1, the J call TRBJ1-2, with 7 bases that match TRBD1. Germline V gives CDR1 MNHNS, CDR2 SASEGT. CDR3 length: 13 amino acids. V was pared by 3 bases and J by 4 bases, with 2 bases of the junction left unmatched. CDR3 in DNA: TGTGCCAGCAGTGAGACAGGGACCTATGGCTACACCTTC. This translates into CASSETGTYGYTF.

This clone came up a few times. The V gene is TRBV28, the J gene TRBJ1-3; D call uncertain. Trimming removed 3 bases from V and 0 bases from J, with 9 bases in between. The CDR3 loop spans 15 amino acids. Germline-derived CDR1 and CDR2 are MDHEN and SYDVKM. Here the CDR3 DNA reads TGTGCCAGCAGTTTGTGGGAAAACTCTGGAAACACCATATATTTT. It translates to CASSLWENSGNTIYF.

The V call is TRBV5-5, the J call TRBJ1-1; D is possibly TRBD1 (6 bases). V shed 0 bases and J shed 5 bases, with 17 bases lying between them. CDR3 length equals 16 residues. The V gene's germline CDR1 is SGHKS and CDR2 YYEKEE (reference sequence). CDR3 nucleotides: TGTGCCAGCAGCTTGGAAATTCGGGGGCGACGGACTGAAGCTTTCTTT. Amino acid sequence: CASSLEIRGRRTEAFF.

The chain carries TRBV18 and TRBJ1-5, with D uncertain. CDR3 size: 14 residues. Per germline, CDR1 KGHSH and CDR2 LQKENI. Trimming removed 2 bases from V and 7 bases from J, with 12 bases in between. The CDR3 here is CASSPGEGDQPQHF. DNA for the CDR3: TGTGCCAGCTCACCAGGGGAGGGAGACCAGCCCCAGCATTTT.

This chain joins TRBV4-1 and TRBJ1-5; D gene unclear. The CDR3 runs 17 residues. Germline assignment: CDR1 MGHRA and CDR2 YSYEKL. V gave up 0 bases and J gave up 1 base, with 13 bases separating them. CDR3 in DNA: TGCGCCAGCAGCCAAGAGGTAGGCCTTGGGAGCAATCAGCCCCAGCATTTT. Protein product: CASSQEVGLGSNQPQHF.

The CDR3, as DNA: TGTGCCAGCAGCTCCCTCGGGGACTTCCAAGAGACCCAGTACTTC. This gives the protein CASSSLGDFQETQYF. The chain has TRBV3-1 (or the pseudogene TRBV3-2) and TRBJ2-5; D might be TRBD2 (6 bases). The V gene's germline CDR1 is LGHDT and CDR2 YNNKEL (reference sequence). Trimming shortened V by 5 bases and J by 1 base, and 14 bases separated the two germline ends. This CDR3 comprises 15 residues.

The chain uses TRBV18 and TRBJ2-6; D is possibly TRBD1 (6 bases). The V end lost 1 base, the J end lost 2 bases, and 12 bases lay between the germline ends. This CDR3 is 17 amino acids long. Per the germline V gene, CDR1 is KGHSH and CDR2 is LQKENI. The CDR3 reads CASSPLTRTAGANVLTF. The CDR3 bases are TGTGCCAGCTCACCACTTACCAGGACAGCTGGGGCCAACGTCCTGACTTTC.

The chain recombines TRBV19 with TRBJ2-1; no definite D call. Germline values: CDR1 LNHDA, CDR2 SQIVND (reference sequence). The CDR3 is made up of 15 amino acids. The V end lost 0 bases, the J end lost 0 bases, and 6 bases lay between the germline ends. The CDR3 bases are TGTGCCAGTAGTATAGAAGTGAGCTCCTACAATGAGCAGTTCTTC. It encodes CASSIEVSSYNEQFF.

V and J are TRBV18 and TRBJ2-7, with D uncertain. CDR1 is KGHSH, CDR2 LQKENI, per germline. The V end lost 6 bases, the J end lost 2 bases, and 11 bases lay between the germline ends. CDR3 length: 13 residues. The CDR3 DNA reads TGTGCCAGCTCTGCCGGCTTGGCCTACGAGCAGTACGTC. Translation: CASSAGLAYEQYV.

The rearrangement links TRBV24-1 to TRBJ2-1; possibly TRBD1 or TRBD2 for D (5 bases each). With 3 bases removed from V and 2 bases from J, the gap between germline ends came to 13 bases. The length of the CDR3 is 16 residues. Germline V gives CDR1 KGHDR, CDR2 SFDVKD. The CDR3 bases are TGTGCCACCAGTGATCGCCGGGACGGACCCTACAATGAGCAGTTCTTC. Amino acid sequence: CATSDRRDGPYNEQFF.

CDR3 nucleotide sequence: TGTGCCACCAGCAGGACGGCTATGGGACCGACCCGCCGGCAGTACTTC. Translation: CATSRTAMGPTRRQYF. The chain has TRBV15 and TRBJ2-7, with D tentatively TRBD1 or TRBD2 (5 bases each). Germline V gene sequence: CDR1 LNHNV, CDR2 YYDKDF (reference sequence). The CDR3 consists of 16 residues. Trimming cost V 3 bases and J 9 bases, with 24 bases left between them.

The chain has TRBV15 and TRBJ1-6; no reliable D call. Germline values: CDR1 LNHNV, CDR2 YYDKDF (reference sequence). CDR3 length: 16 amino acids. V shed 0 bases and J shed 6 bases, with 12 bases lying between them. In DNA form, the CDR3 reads TGTGCCACCAGCAGAGATCCCGAGGCAAGTAATTCACCCCTCCACTTT. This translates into CATSRDPEASNSPLHF.

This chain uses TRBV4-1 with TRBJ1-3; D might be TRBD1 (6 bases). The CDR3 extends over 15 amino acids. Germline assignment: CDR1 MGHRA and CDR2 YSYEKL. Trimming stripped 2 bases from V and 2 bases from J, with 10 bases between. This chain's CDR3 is CASSQNRATGNTIYF. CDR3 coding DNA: TGCGCCAGCAGCCAAAACAGGGCGACTGGAAACACCATATATTTT.